A few counts support the clone carrying this T cell receptor (beta chain). The ends lost 5 bases at V and 2 bases at J; junction bases unmatched: 6. The CDR3 extends over 16 amino acids. CDR1 and CDR2 (germline): LGHDT, YNNKEL (reference sequence). Measured with immunoSEQ multiplex PCR; TCRdb has only the in-frame clones, and not every one. The data hold some 400,000 clones, with roughly 86% observed a single time. The sample originates from a study of blood T cell repertoires in COVID-19. This chain links TRBV3-1 (or the pseudogene TRBV3-2) with TRBJ2-3; 11 bases are a match to TRBD2. Source material: peripheral blood. This TCR was recovered from a human donor with acute or convalescent COVID-19. The donor label of this sample is uncertain. DNA for the CDR3: TGTGCCAGCAGCTCGCGTAGCGGGAGGGCCACAGATACGCAGTATTTT. Amino acids: CASSSRSGRATDTQYF.